This paragraph reports one T cell receptor (beta chain). The data derive from a study of blood T cell repertoires in COVID-19. Overall study: The origin of the acute and convalescent COVID-19 samples was the United States, Italy and Spain. The analysed material was cDNA or gDNA that came from T cells, B-cell-depleted T cells, or PBMCs.

Original processing methods: The assay estimated nucleated cells by amplifying reference gene primers. Only in-frame clones appear in the TCRdb table, and some are missing; sequencing was by immunoSEQ multiplex PCR. V and J calls and clone size are copied from that table; D and trimming were computed from the DNA. The data hold over 200,000 clones, with roughly nine tenths observed a single time. There are 13 residues in the CDR3. V was cut by 5 bases and J by 3 bases, with 8 bases left in between. Germline loops: CDR1 MDHEN, CDR2 SYDVKM. The cohort comprised adults aged about 18 to 90 years residing in about 25 US areas.

The chain has TRBV28 and TRBJ1-5; no clear D. Material: PBMCs or T cells enriched from blood (not recorded which). The clonotype was recovered from a man younger than 45 who had recovered from COVID-19. In DNA, the CDR3 is TGTGCCAGCAGTACTTACTCCAATCAGCCCCAGCATTTT. It encodes CASSTYSNQPQHF.